This T cell receptor (beta chain) is from a study of Ad26.COV2.S vaccination and SARS-CoV-2 variants. Some clones are missing from TCRdb's copy, which holds only in-frame ones; the method was immunoSEQ multiplex PCR. The data show 300,000 to 350,000 clones, 75% to 90% seen once. The CDR3 consists of 14 residues. V was shortened by 7 bases and J by 4 bases, with 16 bases between the two germline ends. Per the germline V gene, CDR1 is MDHEN and CDR2 is SYDVKM. Treatment defined: 15 to 20 received Ad26.COV2.S at low or high dose, single or two shots; roughly 5 received placebo; per-sample allocation not given. Day 63 following the first vaccine or placebo injection was when the samples were taken.

The chain couples TRBV28 to TRBJ1-2; D is ambiguous. The specimen was peripheral blood, collected in a trial of Ad26.COV2.S vaccine versus placebo. The clonotype comes from a person between 18 and 60 years old who received the Ad26.COV2.S COVID-19 vaccine or a placebo. CDR3 region: CASIPAVSRYGYTF. The DNA of the CDR3 is TGTGCCAGCATCCCGGCCGTGAGCCGCTATGGCTACACCTTC.